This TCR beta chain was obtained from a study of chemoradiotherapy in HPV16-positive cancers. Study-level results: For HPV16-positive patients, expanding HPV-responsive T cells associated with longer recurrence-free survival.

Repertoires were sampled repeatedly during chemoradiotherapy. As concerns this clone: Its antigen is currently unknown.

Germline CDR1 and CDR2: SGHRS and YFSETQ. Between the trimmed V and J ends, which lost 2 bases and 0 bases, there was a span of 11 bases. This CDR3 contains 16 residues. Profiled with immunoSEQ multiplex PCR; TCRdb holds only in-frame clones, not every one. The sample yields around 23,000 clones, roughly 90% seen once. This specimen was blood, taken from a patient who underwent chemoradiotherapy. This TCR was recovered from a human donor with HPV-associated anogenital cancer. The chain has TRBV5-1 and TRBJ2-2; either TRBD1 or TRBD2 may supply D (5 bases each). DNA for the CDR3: TGCGCCAGCAGCTTAGGGACCTTCGCGAACACCGGGGAGCTGTTTTTT. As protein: CASSLGTFANTGELFF.